Detailed here is one T cell receptor beta chain. As yet, its antigen is unknown. Repertoires were generated with immunoSEQ multiplex PCR, while TCRdb's copy carries only in-frame clones and drops some. Of roughly 130,000 clones in the sample, around nine tenths are singletons; the top ten hold around 1.5%. This sample stems from a study of cytomegalovirus exposure and HLA in healthy donors. Study-level results: Most TCR sequences were rare, but some public TCRs occurred in many donors.

The CDR3 is 16 amino acids. Trimming pared 2 bases from V and 0 bases from J, leaving 9 bases between. The germline gives CDR1 SGHRS, CDR2 YFSETQ. The receptor's source is a man younger than 40 in good health and CMV-seronegative. The V call is TRBV5-1, the J call TRBJ2-6; D remains unclear. The sequencing sample was made of PBMCs. DNA for the CDR3: TGCGCCAGCAGCTTCGACTCCCGCTCTGGGGCCAACGTCCTGACTTTC. It codes for CASSFDSRSGANVLTF.